The 18 T cell receptor beta chains listed next were all sequenced from one sample in a study of blood T cell repertoires in COVID-19. The repertoire was sequenced with immunoSEQ multiplex PCR; TCRdb's copy has only in-frame clones and lacks some. This sample yields 150,000 to 200,000 clones, of which about 80% are seen a single time; approximately 10% belongs to the top ten. Sample: PBMCs or T cells enriched from blood (not recorded which). Source of these receptors: a man in his fifties who had recovered from COVID-19.

The chain joins TRBV3-1 (or the pseudogene TRBV3-2) to TRBJ1-2; D remains unclear. The CDR3 is 16 residues long. V lost 6 bases to trimming and J lost 8 bases, with 25 bases between them. CDR1 and CDR2 from the germline V gene are LGHDT and YNNKEL (reference sequence). The CDR3 DNA reads TGTGCCAGCAGGGGAGTACCTGGACCGGTTCAAGCAGGCTACACCTTC. Its protein is CASRGVPGPVQAGYTF.

V gene TRBV28 combines with J gene TRBJ1-1; TRBD1 matches at 8 bases. This CDR3 contains 13 residues. The trim removed 4 bases at V and 7 bases at J, leaving 5 bases unmatched. CDR1 is MDHEN, CDR2 SYDVKM, per germline. The CDR3 coding sequence is TGTGCCAGCAGTTCAGGGGGCTCGGTTGAAGCTTTCTTT. Amino acids: CASSSGGSVEAFF.

The chain employs TRBV12-3 or TRBV12-4 and TRBJ1-1; D not resolved. This CDR3 contains 13 residues. V lost 3 bases, J lost 9 bases, and 14 bases lay in between. In DNA, the CDR3 is TGTGCCAGCAGTTTCTTTGAAAGCGGCCAAGCTTTCTTT. Protein: CASSFFESGQAFF.

The chain couples TRBV11-3 to TRBJ2-2, with 8 bases fitting TRBD1. The CDR3 has 15 amino acids. V lost 6 bases and J lost 4; bases outside the gene matches: 7. The germline gives CDR1 SGHNT, CDR2 YENEEA. CDR3 amino acids: CASSRGQGGTGELFF. DNA of the CDR3: TGTGCCAGCAGTCGTGGACAGGGCGGCACCGGGGAGCTGTTTTTT.

The chain uses TRBV29-1 and TRBJ2-1; D might be TRBD1 (5 bases). Germline V gene data show CDR1 as SQVTM and CDR2 as ANQGSEA. CDR3 length equals 14 residues. V shed 2 bases and J shed 6 bases, with 14 bases lying between them. CDR3 loop: CSVERGFSGNEQFF. The CDR3, as DNA: TGCAGCGTTGAAAGGGGATTTTCGGGCAATGAGCAGTTCTTC.

This clone was counted a few times. The chain recombines TRBV10-1 with TRBJ2-2; D is unclear. The length of the CDR3 is 14 residues. Between the trimmed V and J ends, which lost 3 bases and 4 bases, there was a span of 9 bases. CDR1 is WNHNN and CDR2 is SYGVQD in the germline V gene (reference sequence). CDR3 coding DNA: TGCGCCAGCAGTGATTTAGCCTTCACCGGGGAGCTGTTTTTT. Its translation: CASSDLAFTGELFF.

The V and J genes are TRBV19 and TRBJ2-2; TRBD1 might be the D (6 bases). The CDR3 sequence is 15 residues long. The germline CDR1 and CDR2 sequences are LNHDA and SQIVND (reference sequence). Trimming stripped 5 bases from V and 0 bases from J, with 10 bases between. The CDR3 sequence: CASSGRTANTGELFF. The CDR3 DNA is TGTGCCAGTAGTGGTAGGACAGCGAACACCGGGGAGCTGTTTTTT.

The chain carries TRBV5-6 and TRBJ2-2; TRBD1 is a possible D gene (7 bases). The CDR3 spans 16 residues. Per the germline V gene, CDR1 is SGHDT and CDR2 is YYEEEE. With 1 base removed from V and 1 base from J, the gap between germline ends came to 11 bases. The CDR3 DNA follows: TGTGCCAGCAGCTTGATCCAGGGGGGGAACACCGGGGAGCTGTTTTTT. It codes for CASSLIQGGNTGELFF.

This clone was seen more than once but under ten times. The chain links TRBV2 to TRBJ1-1; D is uncertain. Germline-derived CDR1 and CDR2 are SNHLY and FYNNEI. V gave up 4 bases and J gave up 2 bases, with 8 bases separating them. This CDR3 contains 13 residues. The chain's CDR3 is CASSGQYNTEAFF. CDR3 bases: TGTGCCAGCAGTGGCCAGTACAACACTGAAGCTTTCTTT.

V and J are TRBV2 and TRBJ2-2, with D possibly matching TRBD2 (6 bases). V was shortened by 6 bases and J by 6 bases, with 8 bases between the two germline ends. The CDR3 runs to 12 residues. CDR1 is SNHLY and CDR2 is FYNNEI in the germline V gene. CDR3 DNA: TGTGCCAGCAGCCTAGCGCCCGGGGAGCTGTTTTTT. This gives the protein CASSLAPGELFF.

A note on this clone: Other nucleotide sequences from this sample produce the same CDR3. This rearrangement joins TRBV7-2 to TRBJ2-5; 9 positions match TRBD1. Losses at the gene ends were 4 bases for V and 5 bases for J; bases not matched to a gene: 5. Germline CDR1 reads SGHTA; CDR2 reads FQGNSA. This CDR3 is 14 amino acids long. The CDR3 DNA follows: TGTGCCAGCAGCTCCGGGACAGGGAGGGAGACCCAGTACTTC. Translated, it gives CASSSGTGRETQYF.

Concerning this clone itself: A read error may account for a junction end that differs from germline. The chain carries TRBV15 and TRBJ1-1; possible D gene TRBD1, 6 bases. CDR1 and CDR2 from the germline V gene are LNHNV and YYDKDF (reference sequence). This CDR3 comprises 18 residues. In DNA, the CDR3 is TGTGCCACCAGCAGAGAGTTGGGCGGGGGCGTGTGGGTCACTGAAACTTTCTTT. It specifies CATSRELGGGVWVTETFF.

This clone was seen a few times. The gene calls are TRBV6-5 and TRBJ2-2; no firm D call. V lost 5 bases, J lost 4 bases, and 5 bases lay in between. This CDR3 is built from 12 residues. Germline V CDR1 and CDR2: MNHEY, SVGAGI. CDR3 DNA sequence: TGTGCCAGCAGTCAGTTCACCGGGGAGCTGTTTTTT. Translating it yields CASSQFTGELFF.

V and J are TRBV5-4 and TRBJ2-1; TRBD2 is a possible D gene (7 bases). V dropped 4 bases and J dropped 0 bases, with 14 bases sitting between them. CDR3 size: 16 residues. From germline, CDR1 is SGHNT and CDR2 YYREEE (reference sequence). The CDR3 reads CASSTGGGASYNEQFF. The CDR3 DNA sequence: TGTGCCAGCAGCACGGGCGGGGGCGCCTCCTACAATGAGCAGTTCTTC.

This chain uses TRBV25-1 with TRBJ1-1; possibly TRBD1 for D (6 bases). The V gene lost 9 bases and the J gene lost 11 bases, with 16 bases spanning the gap. CDR3 length equals 11 residues. From germline, CDR1 is MGHDK and CDR2 SYGVNS. The chain's CDR3 is CASRGWGGAFF. DNA of the CDR3: TGTGCCAGTAGGGGGTGGGGTGGGGCTTTCTTT.

This rearrangement joins TRBV11-2 to TRBJ1-4; unclear D gene. CDR1 is SGHAT, CDR2 FQNNGV, per germline. The CDR3 loop spans 12 amino acids. The germline V and J ends were trimmed by 0 bases and 7 bases, with 3 bases remaining between them. The CDR3 spells CASSLDLEKLFF. For the CDR3, the DNA is TGTGCCAGCAGCTTAGATCTTGAAAAACTGTTTTTT. The entire variable domain, with the rest obtained from reference TRBV11-2 and TRBJ1-4, is as follows: EAGVAQSPRYKIIEKRQSVAFWCNPISGHATLYWYQQILGQGPKLLIQFQNNGVVDDSQLPKDRFSAERLKGVDSTLKIQPAKLEDSAVYLCASSLDLEKLFFGSGTQLSVL.

The chain has TRBV28 and TRBJ2-5; D is undetermined. Germline V CDR1 and CDR2: MDHEN, SYDVKM. The CDR3 extends over 16 amino acids. The germline V and J ends were trimmed by 6 bases and 2 bases, with 19 bases remaining between them. The CDR3 is CASSHDFGQTQETQYF. The CDR3 DNA follows: TGTGCCAGCAGCCACGATTTCGGCCAGACTCAAGAGACCCAGTACTTC.

This sequence joins TRBV3-1 (or the pseudogene TRBV3-2) and TRBJ2-7; D remains ambiguous. V lost 8 bases, J lost 4 bases, and 6 bases lay in between. Germline CDR1 reads LGHDT; CDR2 reads YNNKEL (reference sequence). The CDR3 consists of 10 residues. The CDR3, as DNA: TGTGCCAGCGGAGAGTACGAGCAGTACTTC. Amino acids: CASGEYEQYF.